The rows below give T cell receptor beta chains drawn from one sample of a study of Tregs in tolerant kidney transplant recipients. The method was immunoSEQ multiplex PCR; TCRdb's version includes in-frame clones alone and lacks a portion of them. This table has 80,000 to 90,000 clones, just over 90% appearing once. The source material was CD8+ T cells from blood. The source is a human donor in good health. CDR3s include the opening cysteine and the closing phenylalanine or tryptophan. D genes are given only for firm matches. Clone size is not always given. Where it is, it says once, few, many or a class for expanded clones.

j_call | v_call | d_call | clone_size | cdr3_nt | cdr3_aa
TRBJ1-1 | TRBV19 | . | . | TGTGCCAGTAAAACTTGGACTGAAGCTTTCTTT | CASKTWTEAFF
TRBJ1-1 | TRBV4-1 | . | . | TGCGCCAGCAGCCACGAGGAAGGGTTGAACACTGAAGCTTTCTTT | CASSHEEGLNTEAFF
TRBJ1-5 | TRBV5-4 | . | . | TGTGCCAGCAGCCAAGAATACGGGGGCAATCAGCCCCAGCATTTT | CASSQEYGGNQPQHF
TRBJ2-1 | TRBV6-6 | . | . | TGTGCCAGCACCTTAGGGAATGAGCAGTTCTTC | CASTLGNEQFF
TRBJ2-3 | TRBV4-1 | . | . | TGCGCCAGCAGCCCCCGGCAGGGGATAGTGGTTTTGGGCACAGATACGCAGTATTTT | CASSPRQGIVVLGTDTQYF
TRBJ2-3 | TRBV16 | . | . | TGTGCCAGCAGCTTTTCCGGGGAGGGCACAGATACGCAGTATTTT | CASSFSGEGTDTQYF
TRBJ2-7 | TRBV29-1 | . | . | TGCAGCGTTGAAGATGGGGGGGGCACCGTGCGGGAGCAGTACTTC | CSVEDGGGTVREQYF
TRBJ2-7 | TRBV27 | . | . | TGTGCCAGCAGTTTAGAGTGGCAGAGCTCCTACGAGCAGTACTTC | CASSLEWQSSYEQYF
TRBJ1-2 | TRBV27 | TRBD1 | . | TGTGCCAGCAGTTTATCCAAGGGGACAGTTTATGGCTACACCTTC | CASSLSKGTVYGYTF
TRBJ1-4 | TRBV28 | . | . | TGTGCCAGCACTATAGACGGAGGCTTTGAAAAACTGTTTTTT | CASTIDGGFEKLFF
TRBJ2-3 | TRBV4-2 | . | once | TGTGCCAGCAGCCAAGTCATTACTAGGCCTCCAGATACGCAGTATTTT | CASSQVITRPPDTQYF
TRBJ2-3 | TRBV6-1 | . | . | TGTGCCAGCAGTACCCCTAGCACAGATACGCAGTATTTT | CASSTPSTDTQYF
TRBJ2-7 | TRBV11-3 | TRBD2 | . | TGTGCCAGCAGCTACGGACTAGCGGGAGAGGAGGCCTACGAGCAGTACTTC | CASSYGLAGEEAYEQYF
TRBJ1-1 | TRBV27 | . | . | TGTGCCAGCAGTCGGGGACGTAACACTGAAGCTTTCTTT | CASSRGRNTEAFF
TRBJ2-7 | TRBV7-6 | TRBD2 | . | TGTGCCAGCAGCTTTAAGACTAGCGGCGAGCAGTACTTC | CASSFKTSGEQYF
TRBJ2-7 | TRBV27 | . | . | TGTGCCAGCAGTCTTAACAGAAACTACGAGCAGTACTTC | CASSLNRNYEQYF
TRBJ1-1 | TRBV4-1 | . | . | TGCGCCAGCAGCCAAGAGGCAGTCATGAACACTGAAGCTTTCTTT | CASSQEAVMNTEAFF
TRBJ2-3 | TRBV4-2 | TRBD2 | . | TGTGCCAGCAGCCACCCTAGCGGAGGGGGCACAGATACGCAGTATTTT | CASSHPSGGGTDTQYF
TRBJ2-3 | TRBV7-8 | TRBD2 | . | TGTGCCAGCAGCTCCCTAGCGGGGGCCAGAGGGTGGAGCACAGATACGCAGTATTTT | CASSSLAGARGWSTDTQYF
TRBJ1-4 | TRBV21-1 | . | . | TGTGCCAGCAGCACCCATGGGACACTGGGAAATGAAAAACTGTTTTTT | CASSTHGTLGNEKLFF
TRBJ2-5 | TRBV5-6 | TRBD1 | . | TGTGCCAGCAGCTTCACGACAGGGGTGGAGACCCAGTACTTC | CASSFTTGVETQYF
TRBJ2-7 | TRBV5-1 | . | once | TGCGCCAGCAGCTTGGCCCAGGGACCTGGGAGAGAGCAGTACTTC | CASSLAQGPGREQYF
TRBJ1-1 | TRBV7-8 | . | . | TGTGCCAGCAGCTTGTTTAGGGGTTCCGGGACTGAAGCTTTCTTT | CASSLFRGSGTEAFF
TRBJ1-2 | TRBV9 | TRBD1 | once | TGTGCCAGCAGCGTACGGGACAGGGGCCTGACACACTATGGCTACACCTTC | CASSVRDRGLTHYGYTF
TRBJ1-5 | TRBV23-1 | TRBD1 | . | TGCGCCAGCAGTCAATCGGTGACAGGGGGGGTTTATCAGCCCCAGCATTTT | CASSQSVTGGVYQPQHF
TRBJ1-2 | TRBV7-9 | TRBD1 | . | TGTGCCAGCAGCGTCGGGACAGTCATCTATGGCTACACCTTC | CASSVGTVIYGYTF
TRBJ1-1 | TRBV7-8 | . | . | TGTGCCAGCAGCTTAGCAGTTGACCTAAGGATAGGAGGAGCTTTCTTT | CASSLAVDLRIGGAFF
TRBJ1-1 | TRBV6-6 | . | . | TGTGCCAGCAGTTCCCTCGGGGCTTCGTACACTGAAGCTTTCTTT | CASSSLGASYTEAFF
TRBJ2-7 | TRBV6-5 | TRBD1 | . | TGTGCCAGCAGTTACTCGGCGGGACAGGCGGCCTACGAGCAGTACTTC | CASSYSAGQAAYEQYF
TRBJ2-7 | TRBV30 | TRBD1 | . | TGTGCCTGGAGCGCAGGGGGCAAGCAGTACTTC | CAWSAGGKQYF
TRBJ2-2 | TRBV4-2 | . | . | TGTGCCAGCAGCCAACCGGGGGGCCCGGGCACCGGGGAGCTGTTTTTT | CASSQPGGPGTGELFF